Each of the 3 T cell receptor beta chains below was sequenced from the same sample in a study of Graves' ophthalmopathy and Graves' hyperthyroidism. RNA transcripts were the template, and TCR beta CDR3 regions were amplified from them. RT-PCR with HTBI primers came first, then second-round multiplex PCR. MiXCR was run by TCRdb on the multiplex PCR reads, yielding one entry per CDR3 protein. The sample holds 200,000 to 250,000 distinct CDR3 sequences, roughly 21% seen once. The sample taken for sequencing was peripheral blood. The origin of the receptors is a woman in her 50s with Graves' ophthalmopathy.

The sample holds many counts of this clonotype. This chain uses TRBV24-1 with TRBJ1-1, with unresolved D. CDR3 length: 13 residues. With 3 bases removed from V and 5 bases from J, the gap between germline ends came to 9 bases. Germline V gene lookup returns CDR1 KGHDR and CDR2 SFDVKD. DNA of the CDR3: TGTGCCACCAGTGATCCACTTGAAACTGAAGCTTTCTTT. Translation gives CATSDPLETEAFF.

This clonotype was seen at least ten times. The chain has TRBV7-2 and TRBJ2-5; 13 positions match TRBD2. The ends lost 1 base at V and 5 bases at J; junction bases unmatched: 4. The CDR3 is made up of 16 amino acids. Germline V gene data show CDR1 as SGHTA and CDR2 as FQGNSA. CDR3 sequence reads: CASSLGTLAGGETQYF. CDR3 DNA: TGTGCCAGCAGCTTAGGGACACTAGCGGGAGGGGAGACCCAGTACTTC.

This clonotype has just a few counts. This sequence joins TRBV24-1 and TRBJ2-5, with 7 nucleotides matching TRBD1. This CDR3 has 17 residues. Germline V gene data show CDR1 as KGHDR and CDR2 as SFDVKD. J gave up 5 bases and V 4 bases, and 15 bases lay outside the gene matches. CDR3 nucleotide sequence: TGTGCCACCAGTGAGCCAACAGGGGCGACAAGAGGGGAGACCCAGTACTTC. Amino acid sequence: CATSEPTGATRGETQYF.